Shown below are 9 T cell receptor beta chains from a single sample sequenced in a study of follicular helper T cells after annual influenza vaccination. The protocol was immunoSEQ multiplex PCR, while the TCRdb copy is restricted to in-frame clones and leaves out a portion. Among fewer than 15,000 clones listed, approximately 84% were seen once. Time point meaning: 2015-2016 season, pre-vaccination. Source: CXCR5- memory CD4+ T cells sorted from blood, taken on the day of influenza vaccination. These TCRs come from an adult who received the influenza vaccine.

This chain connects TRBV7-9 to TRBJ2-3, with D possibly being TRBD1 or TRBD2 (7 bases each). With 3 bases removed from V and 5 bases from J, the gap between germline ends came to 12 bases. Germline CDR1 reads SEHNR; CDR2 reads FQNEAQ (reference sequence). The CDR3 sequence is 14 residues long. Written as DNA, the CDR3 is TGTGCCAGCAGCTTGGGAGGGGGCGGAGATACGCAGTATTTT. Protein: CASSLGGGGDTQYF.

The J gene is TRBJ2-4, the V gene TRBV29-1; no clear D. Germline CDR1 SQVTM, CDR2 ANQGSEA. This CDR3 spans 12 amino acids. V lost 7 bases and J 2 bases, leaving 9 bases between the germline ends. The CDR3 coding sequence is TGCAGCGCTTTGCTCCCCAAAAACATTCAGTACTTC. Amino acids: CSALLPKNIQYF. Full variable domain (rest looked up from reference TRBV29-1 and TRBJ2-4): SAVISQKPSRDICQRGTSLTIQCQVDSQVTMMFWYRQQPGQSLTLIATANQGSEATYESGFVIDKFPISRPNLTFSTLTVSNMSPEDSSIYLCSALLPKNIQYFGAGTRLSVL.

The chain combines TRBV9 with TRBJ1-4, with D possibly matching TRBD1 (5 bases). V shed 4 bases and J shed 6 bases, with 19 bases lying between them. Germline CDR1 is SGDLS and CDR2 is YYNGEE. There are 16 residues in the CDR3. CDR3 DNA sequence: TGTGCCAGCAGCTCCTCGAAGACAGTGGGTCATGAAAAACTGTTTTTT. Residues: CASSSSKTVGHEKLFF. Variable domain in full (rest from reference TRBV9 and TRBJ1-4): DSGVTQTPKHLITATGQRVTLRCSPRSGDLSVYWYQQSLDQGLQFLIQYYNGEERAKGNILERFSAQQFPDLHSELNLSSLELGDSALYFCASSSSKTVGHEKLFFGSGTQLSVL.

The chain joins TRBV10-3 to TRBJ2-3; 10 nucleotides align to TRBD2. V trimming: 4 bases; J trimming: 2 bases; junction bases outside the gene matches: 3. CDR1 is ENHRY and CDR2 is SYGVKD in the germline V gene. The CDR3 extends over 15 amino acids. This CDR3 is CAISGSGGVTDTQYF. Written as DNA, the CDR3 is TGTGCCATCAGTGGCAGCGGGGGGGTCACAGATACGCAGTATTTT.

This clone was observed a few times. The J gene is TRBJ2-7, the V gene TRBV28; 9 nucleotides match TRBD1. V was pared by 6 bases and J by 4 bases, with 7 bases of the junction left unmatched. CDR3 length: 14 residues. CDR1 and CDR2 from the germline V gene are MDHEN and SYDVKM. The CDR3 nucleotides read TGTGCCAGCAGCACAGGGGGCGCCTCTTACGAGCAGTACTTC. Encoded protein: CASSTGGASYEQYF.

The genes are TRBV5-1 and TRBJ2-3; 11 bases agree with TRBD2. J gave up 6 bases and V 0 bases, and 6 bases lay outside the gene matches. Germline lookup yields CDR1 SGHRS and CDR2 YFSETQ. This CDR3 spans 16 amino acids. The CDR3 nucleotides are TGCGCCAGCAGCTTGGAGCTAGCGGGGGGTGTGGATACGCAGTATTTT. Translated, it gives CASSLELAGGVDTQYF. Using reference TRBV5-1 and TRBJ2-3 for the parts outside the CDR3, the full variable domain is KAGVTQTPRYLIKTRGQQVTLSCSPISGHRSVSWYQQTPGQGLQFLFEYFSETQRNKGNFPGRFSGRQFSNSRSEMNVSTLELGDSALYLCASSLELAGGVDTQYFGPGTRLTVL.

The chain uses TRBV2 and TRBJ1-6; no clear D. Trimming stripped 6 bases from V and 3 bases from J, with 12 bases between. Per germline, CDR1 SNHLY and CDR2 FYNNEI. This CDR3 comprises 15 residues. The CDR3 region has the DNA TGTGCCAGCAGCGGTCGGGGTTACTATAATTCACCCCTCCACTTT. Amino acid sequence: CASSGRGYYNSPLHF.

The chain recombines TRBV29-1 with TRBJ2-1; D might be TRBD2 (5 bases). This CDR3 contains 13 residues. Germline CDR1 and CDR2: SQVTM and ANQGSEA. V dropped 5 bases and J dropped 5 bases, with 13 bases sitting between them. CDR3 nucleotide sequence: TGCAGCGTTCCCTTGGACTCGAACAATGAGCAGTTCTTC. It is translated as CSVPLDSNNEQFF.

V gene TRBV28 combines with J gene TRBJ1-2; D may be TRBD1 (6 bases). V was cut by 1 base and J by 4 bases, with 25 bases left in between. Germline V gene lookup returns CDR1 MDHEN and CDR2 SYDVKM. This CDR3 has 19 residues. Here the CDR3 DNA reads TGTGCCAGCAGTTTATCCCACGGACCGGGGGCCCTTACTCGCTATGGCTACACCTTC. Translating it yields CASSLSHGPGALTRYGYTF.